This entry describes one TCR beta chain. Its cognate antigen is unknown. This record belongs to a study of CD8 T cells in ankylosing spondylitis. CDR3 size: 14 residues. The germline CDR1 and CDR2 sequences are LNHDA and SQIVND (reference sequence). With 5 bases removed from V and 2 bases from J, the gap between germline ends came to 12 bases. General study findings and limits: Among TCR beta sequences, a motif of fewer than 10 highly homologous variants appeared characteristic of ankylosing spondylitis blood. Certain motif variants had earlier appeared in reactive arthritis synovial fluid and blood. Enrichment of disease-linked clones was reportedly significant in matched ankylosing spondylitis synovial fluid.

Using quantitative 5'-RACE with molecular barcodes, the authors made TCR beta libraries. TCRdb reanalysed the 5' RACE reads using MiXCR and keeps one entry per CDR3 protein. Seen here are approximately 220,000 distinct CDR3 sequences, over 9.5% observed once, and the top ten hold about a fifth. The chain employs TRBV19 and TRBJ2-5; D might be TRBD2 (5 bases). This clonotype was obtained from a male donor with ankylosing spondylitis or in good health (not recorded which). Material: blood, either unsorted or a sorted T cell fraction (not recorded which). The CDR3: CASSALAAQETQYF. The CDR3 region has the DNA TGTGCCAGTAGTGCGCTAGCCGCTCAAGAGACCCAGTACTTC.